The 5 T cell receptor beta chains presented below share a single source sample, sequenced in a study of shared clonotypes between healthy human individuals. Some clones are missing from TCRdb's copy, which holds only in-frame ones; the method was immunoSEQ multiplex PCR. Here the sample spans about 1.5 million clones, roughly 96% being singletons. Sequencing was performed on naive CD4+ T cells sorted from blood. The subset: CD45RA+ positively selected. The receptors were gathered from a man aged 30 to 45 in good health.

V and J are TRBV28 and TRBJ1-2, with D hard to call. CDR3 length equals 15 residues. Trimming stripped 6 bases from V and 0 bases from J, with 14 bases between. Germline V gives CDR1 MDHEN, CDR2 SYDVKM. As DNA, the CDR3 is TGTGCCAGCAGGGGGATCCAGCTGGCTAACTATGGCTACACCTTC. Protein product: CASRGIQLANYGYTF.

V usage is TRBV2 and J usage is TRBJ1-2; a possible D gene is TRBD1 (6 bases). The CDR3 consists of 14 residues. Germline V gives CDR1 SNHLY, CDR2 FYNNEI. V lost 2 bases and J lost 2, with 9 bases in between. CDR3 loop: CASSELGQNYGYTF. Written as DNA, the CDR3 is TGTGCCAGCAGTGAACTAGGACAGAACTATGGCTACACCTTC.

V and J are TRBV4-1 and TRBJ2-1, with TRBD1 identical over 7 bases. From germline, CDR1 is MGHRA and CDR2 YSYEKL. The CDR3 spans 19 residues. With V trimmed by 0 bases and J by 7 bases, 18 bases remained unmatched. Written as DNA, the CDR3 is TGCGCCAGCAGCCAAGAACGGAACAGGGGTCCCCCAATGGATAATGAGCAGTTCTTC. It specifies CASSQERNRGPPMDNEQFF.

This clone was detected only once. CDR3 region: CASSTTSGSIWGNEQFF. DNA for the CDR3: TGTGCCAGCAGTACGACTAGCGGGAGTATCTGGGGGAATGAGCAGTTCTTC. The chain links TRBV5-6 to TRBJ2-1, with TRBD2 matching 12 bases. CDR1 and CDR2 from the germline V gene are SGHDT and YYEEEE. This CDR3 is built from 17 residues. V dropped 5 bases and J dropped 7; count of bases not matched to a gene: 13.

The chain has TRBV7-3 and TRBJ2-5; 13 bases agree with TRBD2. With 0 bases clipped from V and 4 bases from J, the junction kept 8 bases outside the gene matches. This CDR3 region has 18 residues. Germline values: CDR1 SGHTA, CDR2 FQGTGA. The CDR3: CASSLTGGLAGVGETQYF. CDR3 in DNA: TGTGCCAGCAGCTTAACGGGTGGACTAGCGGGAGTGGGAGAGACCCAGTACTTC.